These T cell receptor beta chains were read from a single sample in a study of human T cells and chemical hapten exposure. TCRdb used MiXCR to reprocess the RACE reads, holding one entry per CDR3 protein. The data contain a few hundred thousand distinct CDR3 sequences, nearly 6.5% of them singletons. Here the sequenced sample was whole blood, taken in connection with sensitization to the hapten diphenylcyclopropenone (DPC). These receptors came from a woman younger than 35 with alopecia areata. Some clones in this sample may be carry-over from other donors' samples. Both conserved end residues are part of each CDR3. The order of the fields is V gene, J gene, clone size, D gene, CDR3 length, CDR3 protein, CDR3 DNA. The D gene is left open where the match is weak. Rows give clone size only sometimes, using once, few, many, or a class for an expanded clone.

>TRBV4-2|TRBJ1-2|many|NA|13
CASSQAETEGYTF
TGTGCCAGCAGCCAAGCTGAGACAGAGGGCTACACCTTC
>TRBV20-1|TRBJ2-1|few|TRBD2|16
CSAFRRTSGGRNEQFF
TGCAGTGCCTTTCGGCGGACTAGCGGGGGCCGCAATGAGCAGTTCTTC
>TRBV7-3|TRBJ2-6|NA|TRBD1|17
CASGGQAPSLGANVLTF
TGTGCCAGCGGGGGACAGGCTCCCTCTCTGGGGGCCAACGTCCTGACTTTC
>TRBV18|TRBJ1-6|many|TRBD1|15
CASSPIGGQDSPLHF
TGTGCCAGCTCACCGATAGGGGGCCAGGATTCACCCCTCCACTTT
>TRBV27|TRBJ1-1|NA|NA|14
CASSWDGGNTEAFF
TGTGCCAGCAGTTGGGACGGAGGGAACACTGAAGCTTTCTTT
>TRBV28|TRBJ1-5|many|NA|13
CASRGVGSQPQHF
TGTGCCTCCAGAGGAGTTGGGAGTCAGCCCCAGCATTTT
>TRBV4-3|TRBJ1-2|medium-sized|NA|15
CASSQDEGRVEGYTF
TGCGCCAGCAGCCAAGACGAGGGGAGGGTAGAAGGCTACACCTTC
>TRBV9|TRBJ2-2|few|NA|13
CASVSGNTGELFF
TGTGCCAGCGTCTCAGGGAACACCGGGGAGCTGTTTTTT
>TRBV13|TRBJ2-7|few|TRBD1|16
CASSGSGTGGSYEQYF
TGTGCCAGCAGCGGATCCGGGACAGGAGGATCCTACGAGCAGTACTTC
>TRBV29-1|TRBJ2-1|many|NA|13
CSVAPSSYNEQFF
TGCAGCGTTGCCCCCAGCTCCTACAATGAGCAGTTCTTC
>TRBV7-2|TRBJ2-3|NA|TRBD2|15
CASSLAGVRTDTQYF
TGTGCCAGCAGCCTAGCGGGGGTCCGCACAGATACGCAGTATTTT
>TRBV28|TRBJ1-1|many|NA|13
CATSIPGNTEAFF
TGTGCCACCTCGATCCCGGGGAACACTGAAGCTTTCTTT
>TRBV18|TRBJ2-7|many|TRBD1|13
CASSPNRGSEQYF
TGTGCCAGCTCACCAAACAGGGGGAGCGAGCAGTACTTC
>TRBV4-3|TRBJ1-4|few|NA|16
CASSQVGVATNEKLFF
TGCGCCAGCAGCCAAGTAGGCGTGGCGACTAATGAAAAACTGTTTTTT
>TRBV4-3|TRBJ1-5|NA|NA|8
CASRAQHF
TGCGCCAGCAGAGCCCAGCATTTT
>TRBV6-5|TRBJ1-2|many|TRBD1|17
CASSYTIQGPGVSGYTF
TGTGCCAGCAGTTACACTATACAGGGGCCGGGCGTCTCTGGCTACACCTTC
>TRBV5-1|TRBJ1-2|few|NA|16
CASSPFKSQGNYGYTF
TGCGCCAGCAGCCCCTTTAAAAGCCAGGGCAACTATGGCTACACCTTC
>TRBV12-3/TRBV12-4|TRBJ2-3|few|TRBD2|20
CASSRLQPGLATVSTDTQYF
TGTGCCAGCAGCCGACTCCAACCGGGACTAGCGACCGTCAGCACAGATACGCAGTATTTT
>TRBV6-1|TRBJ2-1|few|NA|13
CASNPPGYNEQFF
TGTGCCAGCAACCCCCCAGGTTACAATGAGCAGTTCTTC
>TRBV28|TRBJ2-7|NA|NA|13
CASSLTARGEQYF
TGTGCCAGCAGTTTGACCGCTCGGGGCGAGCAGTACTTC
>TRBV20-1|TRBJ1-3|NA|NA|14
CSATSPASGNTIYF
TGCAGTGCTACCTCTCCGGCCTCTGGAAACACCATATATTTT
>TRBV3-1|TRBJ1-2|once|NA|13
CASSQVANYGYTF
TGTGCCAGCAGCCAAGTGGCTAACTATGGCTACACCTTC
>TRBV27|TRBJ1-5|many|NA|14
CASSSPARNQPQHF
TGTGCCAGCAGTTCCCCGGCCCGAAATCAGCCCCAGCATTTT
>TRBV5-1|TRBJ1-2|NA|NA|13
CASSLGGEYGYTF
TGCGCCAGCAGCTTGGGAGGAGAATATGGCTACACCTTC
>TRBV25-1|TRBJ2-3|NA|NA|16
CASSSKGLGERDTQYF
TGTGCCAGCAGTTCCAAGGGGTTAGGGGAGAGAGATACGCAGTATTTT
>TRBV5-1|TRBJ1-4|many|NA|15
CASSPDNLQGEKLFF
TGCGCCAGCAGCCCGGACAACCTACAGGGAGAAAAACTGTTTTTT
>TRBV5-1|TRBJ1-1|NA|NA|14
CASSESAANTEAFF
TGCGCCAGCAGCGAGTCCGCGGCGAACACTGAAGCTTTCTTT
>TRBV9|TRBJ1-2|few|NA|13
CASSVTKGGGYTF
TGTGCCAGCAGCGTGACAAAAGGAGGAGGCTACACCTTC
>TRBV28|TRBJ2-7|NA|NA|17
CASSLWDSPGFSYEQYF
TGTGCCAGCAGTTTATGGGACTCTCCAGGGTTCTCCTACGAGCAGTACTTC
>TRBV20-1|TRBJ1-5|few|NA|15
CSAIQGGVGNQPQHF
TGCAGTGCTATACAGGGTGGTGTAGGCAATCAGCCCCAGCATTTT
>TRBV6-2/TRBV6-3|TRBJ1-2|many|NA|14
CASSPRGLSYGYTF
TGTGCCAGCAGCCCCCGCGGACTGAGTTATGGCTACACCTTC
>TRBV5-1|TRBJ2-5|few|NA|13
CASSWDIQETQYF
TGCGCCAGCAGCTGGGACATTCAAGAGACCCAGTACTTC
>TRBV12-3/TRBV12-4|TRBJ1-1|many|NA|14
CASSWGGENTEAFF
TGTGCCAGCAGTTGGGGGGGAGAGAACACTGAAGCTTTCTTT
>TRBV9|TRBJ1-3|NA|NA|17
CASSVGSGVYSGNTIYF
TGTGCCAGCAGCGTAGGAAGCGGGGTCTACTCTGGAAACACCATATATTTT
>TRBV20-1|TRBJ2-3|many|TRBD2|17
CSARVPRLAGSTDTQYF
TGCAGTGCTAGAGTCCCTCGACTAGCGGGGAGCACAGATACGCAGTATTTT
>TRBV6-5|TRBJ2-3|NA|NA|15
CASSYSEGGTDTQYF
TGTGCCAGCAGTTACTCAGAGGGCGGGACAGATACGCAGTATTTT
>TRBV29-1|TRBJ2-1|NA|NA|12
CSVLSKYNEQFF
TGCAGCGTTCTGTCAAAATACAATGAGCAGTTCTTC
>TRBV6-2/TRBV6-3|TRBJ2-2|many|NA|12
CASSLAAGELFF
TGTGCCAGCAGTCTAGCCGCTGGGGAGCTGTTTTTT
>TRBV7-9|TRBJ2-1|few|TRBD2|15
CASSLAGLAGGEQFF
TGTGCCAGCAGCTTAGCGGGACTAGCGGGGGGAGAGCAGTTCTTC
>TRBV12-3/TRBV12-4|TRBJ2-2|NA|NA|14
CASSLGQSTGELFF
TGTGCCAGCAGTTTAGGGCAGTCCACCGGGGAGCTGTTTTTT
>TRBV2|TRBJ1-5|few|TRBD1|14
CASTGQGLGPPQHF
TGTGCCAGCACGGGACAGGGCCTAGGGCCGCCCCAGCATTTT
>TRBV20-1|TRBJ2-7|NA|NA|12
CSASERNYEQYF
TGCAGTGCTAGCGAGCGGAACTACGAGCAGTACTTC